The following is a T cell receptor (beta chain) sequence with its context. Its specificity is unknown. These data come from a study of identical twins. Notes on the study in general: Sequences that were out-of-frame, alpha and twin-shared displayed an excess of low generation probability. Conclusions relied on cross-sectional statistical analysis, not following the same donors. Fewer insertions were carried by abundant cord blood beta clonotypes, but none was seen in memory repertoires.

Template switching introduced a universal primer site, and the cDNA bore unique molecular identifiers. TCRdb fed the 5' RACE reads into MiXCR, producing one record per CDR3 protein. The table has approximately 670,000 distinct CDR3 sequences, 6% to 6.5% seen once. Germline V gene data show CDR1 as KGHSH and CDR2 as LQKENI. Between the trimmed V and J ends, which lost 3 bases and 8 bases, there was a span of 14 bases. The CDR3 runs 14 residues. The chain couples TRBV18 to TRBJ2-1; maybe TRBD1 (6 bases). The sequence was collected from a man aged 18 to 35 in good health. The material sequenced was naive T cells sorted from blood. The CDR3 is CASSPQGNYDEQFF. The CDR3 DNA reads TGTGCCAGCTCACCTCAGGGGAATTACGATGAGCAGTTCTTC.